What follows are 25 T cell receptor beta chains derived from one specimen sequenced in a study of CD8 T cells in ankylosing spondylitis. The study, taken as a whole, reports: There was a TCR beta motif, made of 7 to 9 highly homologous variants, that appeared characteristic of ankylosing spondylitis blood.

TCRdb itself ran the 5' RACE reads through MiXCR, one entry per CDR3 protein. Of a few hundred thousand distinct CDR3 sequences in the sample, less than 9.5% were seen once. Antigens for these TCRs are unknown. The sequenced material came from blood, either unsorted or a sorted T cell fraction (not recorded which). The source of these receptors is a male donor with ankylosing spondylitis.

The V call is TRBV11-3, the J call TRBJ2-7; D remains unclear. The V gene lost 4 bases and the J gene lost 2 bases, with 12 bases spanning the gap. This CDR3 is 14 amino acids long. Germline V lookup: CDR1 SGHNT, CDR2 YENEEA. The CDR3 here is CASSSEFRPYEQYF. The CDR3 DNA reads as TGTGCCAGCAGCTCAGAATTCAGACCCTACGAGCAGTACTTC.

This clonotype has just a few counts. V and J are TRBV20-1 and TRBJ2-7, with D unclear. The germline V gene encodes CDR1 DFQATT and CDR2 SNEGSKA (reference sequence). Trimming stripped 4 bases from V and 2 bases from J, with 15 bases between. This CDR3 is 14 amino acids long. The CDR3 bases are TGCAGTGCTACGCTACTCCGAGAGACCTACGAGCAGTACTTC. Translating it yields CSATLLRETYEQYF.

The genes are TRBV20-1 and TRBJ2-7, with 10 bases aligning to TRBD2. The V gene end was trimmed by 3 bases and the J gene end by 3 bases; junction bases not matched to a gene: 5. The CDR3 length is 14 residues. The germline V gene has CDR1 DFQATT and CDR2 SNEGSKA (reference sequence). The DNA for the CDR3 is TGCAGTGCTAGTGGACTAGCGGAGTACTACGAGCAGTACTTC. Its protein is CSASGLAEYYEQYF.

This clonotype was picked up a small number of times. This sequence joins TRBV24-1 and TRBJ2-7; perhaps TRBD1 as D (6 bases). The germline CDR1 and CDR2 sequences are KGHDR and SFDVKD. The CDR3 sequence is 15 residues long. The V gene lost 3 bases and the J gene lost 3 bases, with 14 bases spanning the gap. The CDR3 region has the DNA TGTGCCACCAGTGATAAGACAGGTGTTTTCTACGAGCAGTACTTC. Residues: CATSDKTGVFYEQYF.

The chain uses TRBV6-5 and TRBJ2-3, with D unresolved. CDR1 and CDR2 (germline): MNHEY, SVGAGI. There are 15 residues in the CDR3. Trimming shortened V by 4 bases and J by 0 bases, and 11 bases separated the two germline ends. The CDR3 DNA sequence: TGTGCCAGCAGTTTGACCATTACTAGCACAGATACGCAGTATTTT. Its protein is CASSLTITSTDTQYF.

This clonotype was seen only a few times. The chain joins TRBV18 to TRBJ1-3; unclear D gene. Looked up from germline, CDR1 is KGHSH and CDR2 is LQKENI. The V end lost 2 bases, the J end lost 0 bases, and 11 bases lay between the germline ends. There are 16 residues in the CDR3. Here the CDR3 reads CASSPRVVNSGNTIYF. DNA for the CDR3: TGTGCCAGCTCACCAAGAGTGGTCAACTCTGGAAACACCATATATTTT.

This clonotype has only a few counts. The chain is built from TRBV7-3 and TRBJ2-1; D ambiguous. The V end was cut by 5 bases, the J end by 5 bases, with 13 bases between. CDR3 length: 14 residues. Germline V gives CDR1 SGHTA, CDR2 FQGTGA. This CDR3 reads CASSQWDADNEQFF. CDR3 in DNA: TGTGCCAGCAGCCAATGGGATGCAGACAATGAGCAGTTCTTC.

The rearrangement joins TRBV4-1 to TRBJ2-7; D may be TRBD1 (5 bases). Germline lookup yields CDR1 MGHRA and CDR2 YSYEKL. The CDR3 consists of 15 residues. V lost 3 bases and J 2 bases, leaving 14 bases between the germline ends. The CDR3 nucleotides read TGCGCCAGCAGCCAGAAGGGTAGCAGGGCCTACGAGCAGTACTTC. Its translation is CASSQKGSRAYEQYF.

This clonotype was seen more than once but under ten times. V and J are TRBV4-2 and TRBJ1-5; 7 positions agree with TRBD1. Germline V CDR1 and CDR2: LGHNA, YNFKEQ. The J segment lost 0 bases and the V segment lost 4 bases, leaving 6 bases of the junction unmatched. The CDR3 has 16 amino acids. The CDR3 nucleotides are TGTGCCAGCAGCCTAGGGGGCAAATCTAGCAATCAGCCCCAGCATTTT. Protein product: CASSLGGKSSNQPQHF.

This clonotype has only a few counts. The genes are TRBV7-9 and TRBJ1-6; tentatively, D is TRBD1 (5 bases). Germline V gene data show CDR1 as SEHNR and CDR2 as FQNEAQ (reference sequence). The CDR3 runs 13 residues. Trimming took 11 bases from V and 9 from J, leaving 17 bases between them. The CDR3 protein is CAGEDRQGSPLHF. In DNA, the CDR3 is TGTGCCGGAGAGGATCGTCAGGGTTCACCCCTCCACTTT. Based on the CDR3 plus reference TRBV7-9 and TRBJ1-6, the full variable domain is DTGVSQNPRHKITKRGQNVTFRCDPISEHNRLYWYRQTLGQGPEFLTYFQNEAQLEKSRLLSDRFSAERPKGSFSTLEIQRTEQGDSAMYLCAGEDRQGSPLHFGNGTRLTVT.

Ten or more counts support this clonotype. The J gene is TRBJ1-4, the V gene TRBV11-2, with unresolved D. This CDR3 comprises 13 residues. The ends were cut back, 5 bases at V and 8 bases at J, with 12 bases in the middle. Per germline, CDR1 SGHAT and CDR2 FQNNGV. The CDR3, as DNA: TGTGCCAGCAGCGATTCACCGGCAGAAAAACTGTTTTTT. It encodes CASSDSPAEKLFF.

V is TRBV5-1 and J is TRBJ1-3; D is ambiguous. V gave up 0 bases and J gave up 0 bases, with 7 bases separating them. CDR1 and CDR2 from the germline V gene are SGHRS and YFSETQ. The CDR3 has 15 residues. CDR3 amino acids: CASSLASISGNTIYF. DNA for the CDR3: TGCGCCAGCAGCTTGGCCTCTATCTCTGGAAACACCATATATTTT.

The table lists this clonotype with many counts. The chain joins TRBV12-3 or TRBV12-4 to TRBJ2-1, with TRBD2 matching 11 bases. The CDR3 consists of 16 residues. The J segment lost 2 bases and the V segment lost 5 bases, leaving 5 bases of the junction unmatched. The DNA for the CDR3 is TGTGCCAGCAGTCTCACTAGCGGGAGCACCTACAATGAGCAGTTCTTC. It is translated as CASSLTSGSTYNEQFF.

This chain joins TRBV28 and TRBJ2-1; 10 bases map to TRBD2. CDR3 size: 15 residues. V was clipped by 6 bases and J by 9 bases; unmatched bases: 11. CDR1 and CDR2 (germline): MDHEN, SYDVKM. CDR3 in DNA: TGTGCCAGCAGATCCGGGACTAGCGCGCATGTTGAGCAGTTCTTC. Residues: CASRSGTSAHVEQFF.

This clonotype was counted at least ten times. The chain joins TRBV28 to TRBJ2-3, with D possibly TRBD1 on 5 matching bases. CDR1 and CDR2 (germline): MDHEN, SYDVKM. The V and J ends lost 2 bases and 4 bases respectively, with 7 bases between them. The CDR3 covers 13 residues. In nucleotides, the CDR3 is TGTGCCAGCAGTTTAAGGGGCCCAGATACGCAGTATTTT. Translated, it gives CASSLRGPDTQYF.

This clonotype has a count of ten or more. The chain recombines TRBV28 with TRBJ2-3, with D perhaps TRBD2 (6 bases). This CDR3 spans 14 amino acids. Germline assignment: CDR1 MDHEN and CDR2 SYDVKM. V lost 7 bases, J lost 4 bases, and 15 bases lay in between. For the CDR3, the DNA is TGTGCCAGCATCTTGGGAGGCAACGCAGATACGCAGTATTTT. It codes for CASILGGNADTQYF.

This clonotype was counted only a few times. The rearrangement links TRBV11-2 to TRBJ2-1; 13 positions match TRBD2. V trimming: 5 bases; J trimming: 11 bases; junction bases outside the gene matches: 12. The CDR3 runs 16 residues. Germline V lookup: CDR1 SGHAT, CDR2 FQNNGV. CDR3 amino acids: CASSLGRTSGRIKQFF. DNA of the CDR3: TGTGCCAGCAGCCTGGGTCGGACTAGCGGGAGAATTAAGCAGTTCTTC.

This clonotype was observed at least ten times. The gene calls are TRBV7-2 and TRBJ2-2; D is undetermined. CDR3 length: 14 amino acids. Trimming removed 3 bases at V and 4 bases at J, with 9 bases between. Looked up from germline, CDR1 is SGHTA and CDR2 is FQGNSA. In nucleotides, the CDR3 is TGTGCCAGCAGCTTCGACACGTCCACCGGGGAGCTGTTTTTT. Translation: CASSFDTSTGELFF. The full variable domain, with the rest looked up from reference TRBV7-2 and TRBJ2-2, is GAGVSQSPSNKVTEKGKDVELRCDPISGHTALYWYRQSLGQGLEFLIYFQGNSAPDKSGLPSDRFSAERTGGSVSTLTIQRTQQEDSAVYLCASSFDTSTGELFFGEGSRLTVL.

This clonotype was seen a handful of times. The chain employs TRBV7-3 and TRBJ2-7, with TRBD2 matching 9 bases. V lost 5 bases and J lost 2; bases outside the gene matches: 7. CDR3 length: 15 amino acids. Germline assignment: CDR1 SGHTA and CDR2 FQGTGA. This chain's CDR3 is CASSVSGRIPYEQYF. CDR3 bases: TGTGCCAGCAGCGTTAGCGGGAGAATCCCCTACGAGCAGTACTTC.

The chain has TRBV21-1 and TRBJ1-2; the D call TRBD1 from the table was never checked on the DNA. TRBV21-1 is tagged as a pseudogene. There are 14 residues in the CDR3. This chain's CDR3 is CASSKVTGVNGYTF. As DNA, the CDR3 is TGTGCCAGCAGCAAAGTCACAGGGGTGAATGGCTACACCTTC.

This clonotype was detected ten times or more. The chain carries TRBV20-1 and TRBJ1-5; D remains ambiguous. The CDR3 has 14 amino acids. Germline CDR1 reads DFQATT; CDR2 reads SNEGSKA (reference sequence). V dropped 3 bases and J dropped 2 bases, with 11 bases sitting between them. The DNA of the CDR3 is TGCAGTGCTAGTTCGGTAGGTGGCAATCAGCCCCAGCATTTT. The encoded protein is CSASSVGGNQPQHF.

There are a few counts of this clonotype. CDR3 DNA sequence: TGTGCCAGCAGCTTAAGAGGGGTTACCGGGGAGCTGTTTTTT. Translating gives CASSLRGVTGELFF. The J gene is TRBJ2-2, the V gene TRBV7-2; D could derive from TRBD1 or TRBD2 (5 bases each). This CDR3 has 14 residues. Trimming pared 2 bases from V and 5 bases from J, leaving 9 bases between. Germline CDR1 and CDR2: SGHTA and FQGNSA.

The chain uses TRBV7-2 and TRBJ1-2; weak D call: TRBD1 (6 bases). Trimming took off 4 bases at V and 7 bases at J, with 22 bases between the two ends. Germline CDR1 is SGHTA and CDR2 is FQGNSA. The length of the CDR3 is 16 residues. CDR3 loop: CASSSQTGGRQSGYTF. CDR3 nucleotides: TGTGCCAGCAGCTCCCAAACGGGGGGGCGCCAATCTGGCTACACCTTC.

This clonotype was seen more than once but under ten times. Written as DNA, the CDR3 is TGTGCCTGGAGTGTACGGGGAGTGAACACTGAAGCTTTCTTT. It translates to CAWSVRGVNTEAFF. The rearrangement links TRBV30 to TRBJ1-1; D gene uncertain. The CDR3 totals 14 residues. V was cut by 0 bases and J by 0 bases, with 8 bases left in between. Germline CDR1 is GTSNPN and CDR2 is SVGIG (reference sequence).

This clonotype was counted between two and nine times. The chain is built from TRBV7-2 and TRBJ2-3; 8 bases are shared with TRBD1. J gave up 2 bases and V 4 bases, and 8 bases lay outside the gene matches. From germline, CDR1 is SGHTA and CDR2 FQGNSA. The CDR3 spans 16 residues. CDR3 residues: CASSSRGPGNTDTQYF. The CDR3 nucleotides are TGTGCCAGCAGCTCCAGGGGGCCCGGAAACACAGATACGCAGTATTTT.